Below are 13 T cell receptor beta chains sequenced from a single sample in a study of PD-1 blockade in classical Hodgkin lymphoma. Profiled with immunoSEQ multiplex PCR; TCRdb holds only in-frame clones, not every one. Of 100,000 to 120,000 clones in the sample, roughly nine tenths were seen once. Time point described: cycle 4 day 1 (C4D1), after 5 to 7 weeks of nivolumab. Each patient's relapse followed autologous stem cell transplantation, and brentuximab vedotin exposure varied. This specimen consisted of peripheral blood mononuclear cells (PBMCs), obtained before the fourth cycle of nivolumab. The receptors originated from a human donor with classical Hodgkin lymphoma.

This chain uses TRBV30 with TRBJ2-7, with TRBD2 matching 16 bases. CDR3 length equals 17 residues. V was pared by 2 bases and J by 6 bases, with 10 bases of the junction left unmatched. Germline V gene data show CDR1 as GTSNPN and CDR2 as SVGIG (reference sequence). The CDR3 loop reads CAWSRGTSGRAFGEQYF. The DNA for the CDR3 is TGTGCCTGGAGTCGAGGGACTAGCGGGAGGGCCTTTGGCGAGCAGTACTTC.

The chain carries TRBV30 and TRBJ1-2; D is uncertain. The V gene's germline CDR1 is GTSNPN and CDR2 SVGIG (reference sequence). The CDR3 is 13 residues long. Deletions cut 0 bases from V and 3 bases from J, with 8 bases between. CDR3 residues: CAWSVKQYYGYTF. Here the CDR3 DNA reads TGTGCCTGGAGTGTGAAACAGTACTATGGCTACACCTTC.

This chain connects TRBV5-1 to TRBJ2-2; 15 nucleotides match TRBD2. The CDR3 loop spans 15 amino acids. Losses at the gene ends were 4 bases for V and 10 bases for J; bases not matched to a gene: 5. Germline CDR1 reads SGHRS; CDR2 reads YFSETQ. The CDR3 loop reads CASSGGTSGRPELFF. CDR3 in DNA: TGCGCCAGCAGCGGGGGGACTAGCGGGAGGCCGGAGCTGTTTTTT.

This clone was counted once. V and J are TRBV5-8 and TRBJ2-1; 10 positions match TRBD2. The CDR3 is 15 amino acids. CDR1 and CDR2 from the germline V gene are SGHTS and YDEGEE. J gave up 6 bases and V 1 base, and 4 bases lay outside the gene matches. CDR3 coding DNA: TGTGCCAGCAGCTTGATGGCTAGCGGGAGCAATGAGCAGTTCTTC. This codes for CASSLMASGSNEQFF.

The rearrangement uses TRBV21-1 and TRBJ2-2; TRBD2, the table's D call, was not compared with the DNA. TRBV21-1 is designated a pseudogene. The CDR3 contains 18 residues. The CDR3 DNA follows: TGTGCCAGCAGCTTCCAACCGACGCGGCGGGTTTGCACCGGGGAGCTGTTTTTT. It translates to CASSFQPTRRVCTGELFF.

CDR3 sequence: CASSELRRGNNQPQHF. In DNA form, the CDR3 reads TGTGCCAGCAGCGAGCTACGCAGGGGAAACAATCAGCCCCAGCATTTT. The J gene is TRBJ1-5, the V gene TRBV11-2, with D possibly TRBD1 on 6 matching bases. This CDR3 contains 16 residues. Between the trimmed V and J ends, which lost 5 bases and 3 bases, there was a span of 17 bases. Germline V CDR1 and CDR2: SGHAT, FQNNGV.

This chain uses TRBV6-6 with TRBJ1-1, with D uncertain. CDR3 size: 15 residues. The germline V gene has CDR1 MNHNY and CDR2 SVGAGI (reference sequence). The V gene lost 4 bases and the J gene lost 7 bases, with 19 bases spanning the gap. CDR3 amino acids: CASSSRTDGVGEAFF. Here the CDR3 DNA reads TGTGCCAGCAGTTCCCGGACGGACGGTGTTGGTGAAGCTTTCTTT.

This clone has only one observation. In nucleotides, the CDR3 is TGTGCCTGGAGTTTCCGGACAGGGGGCGTAGAGACCCAGTACTTC. This codes for CAWSFRTGGVETQYF. The gene calls are TRBV30 and TRBJ2-5; 11 nucleotides match TRBD1. Germline values: CDR1 GTSNPN, CDR2 SVGIG (reference sequence). This CDR3 is built from 15 residues. V lost 2 bases, J lost 4 bases, and 6 bases stayed unmatched.

CDR3 protein: CASSFPGRKNTEAFF. For the CDR3, the DNA is TGTGCCAGCAGCTTCCCGGGACGGAAGAACACTGAAGCTTTCTTT. J is TRBJ1-1 and V is TRBV7-9, with D maybe TRBD1 (5 bases). This CDR3 region has 15 residues. Trimming left V 3 bases short and J 1 base short, with 12 bases between. Germline assignment: CDR1 SEHNR and CDR2 FQNEAQ (reference sequence).

The chain uses TRBV7-9 and TRBJ2-1, with 11 bases aligning to TRBD2. Germline assignment: CDR1 SEHNR and CDR2 FQNEAQ (reference sequence). The J segment lost 6 bases and the V segment lost 6 bases, leaving 7 bases of the junction unmatched. CDR3 length: 15 amino acids. CDR3 sequence (DNA): TGTGCCAGCAGTCTTAGCGGGAGGGCCCTCAATGAGCAGTTCTTC. It is translated as CASSLSGRALNEQFF.

V gene TRBV6-1 combines with J gene TRBJ1-1, with 8 bases matching TRBD1. The CDR3 spans 13 residues. After removal of 3 bases from V and 10 bases from J, the junction contained 7 bases not matched to a gene. Germline assignment: CDR1 MNHNS and CDR2 SASEGT. CDR3 amino acids: CASSDPGQGGAFF. As DNA, the CDR3 is TGTGCCAGCAGTGACCCAGGACAGGGAGGAGCTTTCTTT.

This clone appeared once. This rearrangement joins TRBV28 to TRBJ1-3, with 7 bases that match TRBD1. With 2 bases clipped from V and 6 bases from J, the junction kept 4 bases outside the gene matches. Germline values: CDR1 MDHEN, CDR2 SYDVKM. The CDR3 is 14 residues long. The CDR3 protein is CASSLRQGINTIYF. The CDR3 DNA reads as TGTGCCAGCAGTTTAAGACAGGGTATAAACACCATATATTTT.

This clone was seen only once. The chain carries TRBV2 and TRBJ2-3; tentatively, D is TRBD2 (6 bases). The CDR3 has 16 residues. The germline V gene has CDR1 SNHLY and CDR2 FYNNEI. The V end lost 2 bases, the J end lost 3 bases, and 15 bases lay between the germline ends. Here the CDR3 reads CASSEYPSGRTDTQYF. CDR3 bases: TGTGCCAGCAGTGAATACCCGTCTGGGAGGACAGATACGCAGTATTTT.